The 27 T cell receptor beta chains reported below all come from one sample, sequenced in a study of cytomegalovirus exposure and HLA in healthy donors. Amplification used 60 Vbeta primers and 13 Jbeta primers. The table came from immunoSEQ multiplex PCR; TCRdb's copy has only in-frame clones and leaves some out. Its listing shows 140,000 to 150,000 clones. Sequencing was done on a sample of PBMCs. The receptors derive from a male donor in good health and CMV-seronegative.

The chain employs TRBV10-3 and TRBJ2-1; D perhaps matches TRBD2 (6 bases). The V gene lost 6 bases and the J gene lost 10 bases, with 25 bases spanning the gap. The CDR3 loop spans 16 amino acids. Looked up from germline, CDR1 is ENHRY and CDR2 is SYGVKD. In DNA, the CDR3 is TGTGCCATCAGCCGAGAGCCCGCGGGGAGCAATGCGGAGCAGTTCTTC. Translating it yields CAISREPAGSNAEQFF.

Concerning this clone itself: At the DNA level, this CDR3 is encoded by other sequences in the same sample as well. This chain connects TRBV28 to TRBJ1-2; TRBD1 might be the D (6 bases). V was trimmed by 6 bases and J by 4 bases, leaving 15 bases between them. CDR1 is MDHEN, CDR2 SYDVKM, per germline. The CDR3 is 14 amino acids. The CDR3 is CASSSDRLSYGYTF. CDR3 DNA: TGTGCCAGCAGCTCCGACAGGCTATCCTATGGCTACACCTTC.

This chain links TRBV2 with TRBJ1-1, with a possible D match to TRBD1 (6 bases). Per the germline V gene, CDR1 is SNHLY and CDR2 is FYNNEI. CDR3 size: 14 residues. Trimming removed 7 bases from V and 4 bases from J, with 16 bases in between. CDR3 DNA: TGTGCCAGCACTAGGACAGACTTAGGCACTGAAGCTTTCTTT. This encodes CASTRTDLGTEAFF.

This chain uses TRBV5-1 with TRBJ1-4, with TRBD1 matching 8 bases. V lost 3 bases and J lost 4; bases outside the gene matches: 5. CDR1 SGHRS and CDR2 YFSETQ come from the germline V gene. The CDR3 has 15 amino acids. As DNA, the CDR3 is TGCGCCAGCAGCTCCCAGGGGGCGGGTAATGAAAAACTGTTTTTT. Protein sequence: CASSSQGAGNEKLFF.

V gene TRBV6-5 combines with J gene TRBJ1-2, with D perhaps matching TRBD1 (6 bases). The V gene lost 4 bases and the J gene lost 6 bases, with 18 bases spanning the gap. CDR1 MNHEY and CDR2 SVGAGI come from the germline V gene. This CDR3 is 15 amino acids long. This chain's CDR3 is CASSSIFQGPDGYTF. The CDR3 DNA reads TGTGCCAGCAGTTCCATCTTCCAGGGGCCGGATGGCTACACCTTC.

V gene TRBV6-1 combines with J gene TRBJ2-5; D possibly corresponds to TRBD1 (5 bases). This CDR3 is built from 14 residues. Trimming took 6 bases from V and 0 from J, leaving 11 bases between them. Germline assignment: CDR1 MNHNS and CDR2 SASEGT. The CDR3 protein is CASRVYRYQETQYF. The DNA of the CDR3 is TGTGCCAGCAGGGTGTACAGGTACCAAGAGACCCAGTACTTC.

The chain links TRBV19 to TRBJ2-3; 13 bases fit TRBD2. Germline V lookup: CDR1 LNHDA, CDR2 SQIVND (reference sequence). V lost 5 bases and J lost 2; bases outside the gene matches: 4. The CDR3 spans 16 residues. DNA of the CDR3: TGTGCCAGTAGTCAGACTAGCGGGGGGTACACAGATACGCAGTATTTT. Its translation: CASSQTSGGYTDTQYF.

This chain links TRBV6-5 with TRBJ1-5, with 8 bases fitting TRBD1. CDR1 is MNHEY, CDR2 SVGAGI, per germline. The V and J ends lost 5 bases and 4 bases, in that order; junction bases with no gene match: 7. The CDR3 consists of 15 residues. The CDR3 nucleotides are TGTGCCAGCAGTCAGACAGGGGCGAGGAATCAGCCCCAGCATTTT. It specifies CASSQTGARNQPQHF.

The chain is built from TRBV25-1 and TRBJ1-3; 7 nucleotides align to TRBD1. The junction had 7 bases not matched to a gene; V was cut back by 3 bases and J by 5 bases. The CDR3 has 15 residues. The germline V gene has CDR1 MGHDK and CDR2 SYGVNS. CDR3 DNA sequence: TGTGCCAGCAGTGACCTGAGACAGGGAAGAAACACCATATATTTT. The encoded protein is CASSDLRQGRNTIYF.

The genes are TRBV15 and TRBJ1-5; D is unresolved. V shed 0 bases and J shed 10 bases, with 10 bases lying between them. The germline gives CDR1 LNHNV, CDR2 YYDKDF (reference sequence). CDR3 size: 13 residues. The CDR3: CATSRDRGGPQHF. The CDR3 DNA is TGTGCCACCAGCAGAGATCGGGGTGGACCCCAGCATTTT. The complete variable domain, with remaining parts taken from reference TRBV15 and TRBJ1-5, reads DAMVIQNPRYQVTQFGKPVTLSCSQTLNHNVMYWYQQKSSQAPKLLFHYYDKDFNNEADTPDNFQSRRPNTSFCFLDIRSPGLGDTAMYLCATSRDRGGPQHFGDGTRLSIL.

J is TRBJ1-2 and V is TRBV5-8, with TRBD1 matching over 8 bases. This CDR3 spans 13 amino acids. The germline V gene has CDR1 SGHTS and CDR2 YDEGEE. V lost 1 base to trimming and J lost 7 bases; unmatched junction nucleotides: 3. CDR3 sequence (DNA): TGTGCCAGCAGCTTGAGTACAGGGGGTGGCTACACCTTC. Translation: CASSLSTGGGYTF.

This rearrangement joins TRBV29-1 to TRBJ1-3, with 7 nucleotides matching TRBD1. V trimming: 7 bases; J trimming: 0 bases; junction bases outside the gene matches: 6. This CDR3 is 14 amino acids long. Germline V lookup: CDR1 SQVTM, CDR2 ANQGSEA. For the CDR3, the DNA is TGCAGCGCCAGACAGGGACTCTCTGGAAACACCATATATTTT. Its protein product is CSARQGLSGNTIYF.

This chain connects TRBV29-1 to TRBJ2-1; D is perhaps TRBD1 (6 bases). CDR3 size: 13 residues. V lost 3 bases, J lost 5 bases, and 11 bases lay in between. In germline, CDR1 is SQVTM, CDR2 ANQGSEA. CDR3 sequence: CSVDRTEHNEQFF. The CDR3 bases are TGCAGCGTTGACCGGACAGAACACAATGAGCAGTTCTTC.

The rearrangement uses TRBV30 and TRBJ2-7; a possible D gene is TRBD1 (6 bases). Germline lookup yields CDR1 GTSNPN and CDR2 SVGIG (reference sequence). Trimming took 0 bases from V and 3 from J, leaving 15 bases between them. The CDR3 is made up of 15 amino acids. In nucleotides, the CDR3 is TGTGCCTGGAGTGTACCTTGGCAGGGGTACTACGAGCAGTACTTC. Protein: CAWSVPWQGYYEQYF.

The V call is TRBV14, the J call TRBJ2-6; tentatively, D is TRBD2 (5 bases). Between the trimmed V and J ends, which lost 0 bases and 0 bases, there was a span of 9 bases. The CDR3 has 17 amino acids. The germline V gene has CDR1 SGHDN and CDR2 FVKESK. CDR3 in DNA: TGTGCCAGCAGCCAAGATTCCGGGGACTCTGGGGCCAACGTCCTGACTTTC. As protein: CASSQDSGDSGANVLTF. The variable domain in full, completed from reference TRBV14 and TRBJ2-6, reads EAGVTQFPSHSVIEKGQTVTLRCDPISGHDNLYWYRRVMGKEIKFLLHFVKESKQDESGMPNNRFLAERTGGTYSTLKVQPAELEDSGVYFCASSQDSGDSGANVLTFGAGSRLTVL.

V usage is TRBV18 and J usage is TRBJ1-2; tentatively, D is TRBD1 (6 bases). The germline V gene has CDR1 KGHSH and CDR2 LQKENI. Trimming removed 6 bases at V and 2 bases at J, with 10 bases between. The CDR3 sequence is 13 residues long. The CDR3 region is CASSQDRNYGYTF. In DNA, the CDR3 is TGTGCCAGCTCGCAGGACAGAAACTATGGCTACACCTTC.

This chain joins TRBV19 and TRBJ2-5, with 8 bases identical to TRBD1. V lost 6 bases, J lost 1 base, and 7 bases stayed unmatched. Germline-derived CDR1 and CDR2 are LNHDA and SQIVND (reference sequence). CDR3 length: 15 amino acids. The CDR3 loop is CASSYRDRTQETQYF. The CDR3 nucleotides read TGTGCCAGTAGCTACCGGGACAGGACCCAAGAGACCCAGTACTTC. The full variable domain, completed using reference TRBV19 and TRBJ2-5, is DGGITQSPKYLFRKEGQNVTLSCEQNLNHDAMYWYRQDPGQGLRLIYYSQIVNDFQKGDIAEGYSVSREKKESFPLTVTSAQKNPTAFYLCASSYRDRTQETQYFGPGTRLLVL.

The chain is built from TRBV19 and TRBJ1-3; D is unclear. The CDR3 contains 14 residues. CDR1 and CDR2 (germline): LNHDA, SQIVND (reference sequence). V was clipped by 7 bases and J by 0 bases, with 10 bases between them. DNA of the CDR3: TGTGCCAGTAATCCAGGCCTCTCTGGAAACACCATATATTTT. It codes for CASNPGLSGNTIYF.

The J gene is TRBJ1-3, the V gene TRBV5-8, with a tentative D call TRBD1 (5 bases). V was pared by 1 base and J by 4 bases, with 12 bases between. Germline CDR1 SGHTS, CDR2 YDEGEE. This CDR3 is 15 amino acids long. The CDR3 coding sequence is TGTGCCAGCAGCTTGAGCAGGGAAAGGGGAAACACCATATATTTT. Amino acids: CASSLSRERGNTIYF.

This rearrangement joins TRBV4-2 to TRBJ2-1; no reliable D call. The CDR3 has 14 residues. Germline assignment: CDR1 LGHNA and CDR2 YNFKEQ. V was pared by 2 bases and J by 6 bases, with 11 bases between. The CDR3 sequence: CASSQTPSGNEQFF. For the CDR3, the DNA is TGTGCCAGCAGCCAAACCCCGTCGGGCAATGAGCAGTTCTTC.

The J gene is TRBJ1-1, the V gene TRBV6-5; 10 bases align to TRBD1. Trimming at V came to 4 bases and at J to 4 bases, leaving 3 bases not matched to a gene. Germline lookup yields CDR1 MNHEY and CDR2 SVGAGI. The CDR3 is made up of 14 amino acids. In nucleotides, the CDR3 is TGTGCCAGCAGTTCCCGGACAGGGGGCACTGAAGCTTTCTTT. Its protein is CASSSRTGGTEAFF.

The gene calls are TRBV30 and TRBJ2-5; 9 nucleotides agree with TRBD1. The DNA end is more similar to TRBJ2-7, so the J call may be wrong. CDR3 length: 14 amino acids. Germline assignment: CDR1 GTSNPN and CDR2 SVGIG (reference sequence). CDR3 in DNA: TGTGCCTGGAGTACGGACAGGGGCCCCTACGAGCAGTACTTC. Encoded protein: CAWSTDRGPYEQYF.

The CDR3 DNA reads as TGTGCCTGGAGTGTAATTGCTATGAACACTGAAGCTTTCTTT. It encodes CAWSVIAMNTEAFF. The gene calls are TRBV30 and TRBJ1-1; D is uncertain. The germline V and J ends were trimmed by 0 bases and 0 bases, with 8 bases remaining between them. The germline CDR1 and CDR2 sequences are GTSNPN and SVGIG (reference sequence). The length of the CDR3 is 14 residues.

The chain joins TRBV19 to TRBJ1-5; possible D gene TRBD1, 6 bases. There are 13 residues in the CDR3. Between the trimmed V and J ends, which lost 7 bases and 4 bases, there was a span of 11 bases. The germline V gene encodes CDR1 LNHDA and CDR2 SQIVND (reference sequence). This CDR3 is CASTLGGNQPQHF. The CDR3, as DNA: TGTGCCAGTACCCTAGGGGGAAATCAGCCCCAGCATTTT.

The rearrangement joins TRBV11-2 to TRBJ1-2; D unclear. The V end was cut by 1 base, the J end by 9 bases, with 9 bases between. The germline gives CDR1 SGHAT, CDR2 FQNNGV. There are 12 residues in the CDR3. CDR3 protein: CASSLVPRSYTF. In DNA, the CDR3 is TGTGCCAGCAGCTTAGTCCCGCGTAGCTACACCTTC. The variable domain in full, completed from reference TRBV11-2 and TRBJ1-2, reads EAGVAQSPRYKIIEKRQSVAFWCNPISGHATLYWYQQILGQGPKLLIQFQNNGVVDDSQLPKDRFSAERLKGVDSTLKIQPAKLEDSAVYLCASSLVPRSYTFGSGTRLTVV.

The rearrangement uses TRBV19 and TRBJ2-1; D is unclear. CDR3 length: 12 amino acids. Trimming took off 6 bases at V and 8 bases at J, with 11 bases between the two ends. Germline V gene sequence: CDR1 LNHDA, CDR2 SQIVND (reference sequence). CDR3 residues: CASRSRSDEQFF. The CDR3 bases are TGTGCCAGTAGGTCCCGAAGCGATGAGCAGTTCTTC.

V gene TRBV5-6 combines with J gene TRBJ1-2; possible D gene TRBD1, 5 bases. The CDR3 is made up of 15 amino acids. Between the trimmed V and J ends, which lost 1 base and 3 bases, there was a span of 13 bases. The germline V gene encodes CDR1 SGHDT and CDR2 YYEEEE. The CDR3 sequence is CASSLTQVGHYGYTF. CDR3 DNA sequence: TGTGCCAGCAGCTTGACACAGGTTGGGCACTATGGCTACACCTTC.